The TCR beta chain described here comes from a study of cytomegalovirus exposure and HLA in healthy donors. This clone turned up a few times. Germline loops: CDR1 MNHEY, CDR2 SVGAGI. Trimming cost V 10 bases and J 4 bases; bases outside gene matches: 7. The CDR3 extends over 13 amino acids. Sequencing was performed with immunoSEQ multiplex PCR; in TCRdb, only in-frame clones are kept and a portion is missing. The sample records 95,000 to 150,000 clones, about 83% being singletons. Sequencing was done on a sample of PBMCs. The chain carries TRBV6-5 and TRBJ1-2, with TRBD1 matching 9 bases. This receptor was obtained from a woman in her thirties in good health and CMV-seronegative. CDR3 amino acids: CATSGTGSYGYTF. The CDR3 nucleotides read TGTGCCACTTCTGGGACAGGGAGCTATGGCTACACCTTC.